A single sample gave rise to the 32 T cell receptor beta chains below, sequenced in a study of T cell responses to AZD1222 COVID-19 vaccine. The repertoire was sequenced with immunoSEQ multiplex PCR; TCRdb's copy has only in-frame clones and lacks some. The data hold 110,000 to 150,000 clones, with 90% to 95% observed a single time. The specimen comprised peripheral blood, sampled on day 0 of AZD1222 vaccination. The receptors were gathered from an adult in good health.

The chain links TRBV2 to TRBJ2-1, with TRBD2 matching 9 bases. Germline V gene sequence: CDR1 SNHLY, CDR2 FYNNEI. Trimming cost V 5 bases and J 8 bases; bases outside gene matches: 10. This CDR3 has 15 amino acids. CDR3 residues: CASSLPSGTRDEQFF. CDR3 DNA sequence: TGTGCCAGCAGTCTTCCTAGCGGGACGAGGGATGAGCAGTTCTTC.

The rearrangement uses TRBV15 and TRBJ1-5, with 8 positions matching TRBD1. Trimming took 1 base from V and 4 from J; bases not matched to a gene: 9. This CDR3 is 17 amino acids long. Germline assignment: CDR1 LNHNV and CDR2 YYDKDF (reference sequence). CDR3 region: CATSRGGSGTGNQPQHF. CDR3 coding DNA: TGTGCCACCAGCAGAGGGGGTTCTGGGACAGGTAATCAGCCCCAGCATTTT.

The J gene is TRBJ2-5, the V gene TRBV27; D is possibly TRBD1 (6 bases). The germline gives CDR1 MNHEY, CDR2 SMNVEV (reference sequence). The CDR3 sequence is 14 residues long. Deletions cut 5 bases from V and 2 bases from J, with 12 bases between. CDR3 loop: CASSIVGQQETQYF. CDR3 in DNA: TGTGCCAGCAGTATTGTAGGACAGCAAGAGACCCAGTACTTC.

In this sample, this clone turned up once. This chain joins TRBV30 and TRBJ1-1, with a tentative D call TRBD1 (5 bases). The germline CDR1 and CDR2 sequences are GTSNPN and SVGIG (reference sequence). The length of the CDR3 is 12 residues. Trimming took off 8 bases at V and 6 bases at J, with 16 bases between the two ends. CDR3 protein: CAGKGAGAEAFF. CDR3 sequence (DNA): TGTGCCGGGAAAGGGGCTGGGGCTGAAGCTTTCTTT.

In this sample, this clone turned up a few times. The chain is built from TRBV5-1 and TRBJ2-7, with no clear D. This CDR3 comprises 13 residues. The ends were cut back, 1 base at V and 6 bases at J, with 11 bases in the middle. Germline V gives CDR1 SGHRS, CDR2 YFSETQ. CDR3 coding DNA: TGCGCCAGCAGCTTGATAGGGAAGGGCGAGCAGTACTTC. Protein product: CASSLIGKGEQYF.

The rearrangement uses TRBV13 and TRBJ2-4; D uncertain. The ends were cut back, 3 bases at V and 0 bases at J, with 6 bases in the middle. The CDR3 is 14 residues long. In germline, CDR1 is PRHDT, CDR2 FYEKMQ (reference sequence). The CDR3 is CASSFDRAKNIQYF. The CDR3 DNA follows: TGTGCCAGCAGCTTTGACCGAGCCAAAAACATTCAGTACTTC.

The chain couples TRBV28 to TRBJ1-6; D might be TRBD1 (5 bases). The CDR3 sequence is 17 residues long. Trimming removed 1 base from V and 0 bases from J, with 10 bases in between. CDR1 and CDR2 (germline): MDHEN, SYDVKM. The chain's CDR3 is CASSLSGLSSYNSPLHF. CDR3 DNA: TGTGCCAGCAGTTTATCGGGACTGAGCTCCTATAATTCACCCCTCCACTTT.

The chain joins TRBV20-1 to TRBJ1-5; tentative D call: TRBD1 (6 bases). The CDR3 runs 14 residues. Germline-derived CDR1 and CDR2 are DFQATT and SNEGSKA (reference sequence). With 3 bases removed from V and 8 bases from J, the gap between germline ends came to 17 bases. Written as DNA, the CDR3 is TGCAGTGCTAGTCCTGGGGGGGGCTTAGAGCCCCAGCATTTT. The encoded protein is CSASPGGGLEPQHF.

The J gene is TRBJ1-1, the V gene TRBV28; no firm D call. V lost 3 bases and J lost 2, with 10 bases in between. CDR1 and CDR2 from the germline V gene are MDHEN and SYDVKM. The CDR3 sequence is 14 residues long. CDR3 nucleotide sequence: TGTGCCAGCAGTTTTTTTGCGGGAAACACTGAAGCTTTCTTT. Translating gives CASSFFAGNTEAFF.

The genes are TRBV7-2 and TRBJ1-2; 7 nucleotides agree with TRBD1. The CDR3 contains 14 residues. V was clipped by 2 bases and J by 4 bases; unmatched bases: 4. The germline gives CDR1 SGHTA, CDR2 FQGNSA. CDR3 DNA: TGTGCCAGCAGCTTAACAGGGGCTCTCTATGGCTACACCTTC. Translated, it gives CASSLTGALYGYTF.

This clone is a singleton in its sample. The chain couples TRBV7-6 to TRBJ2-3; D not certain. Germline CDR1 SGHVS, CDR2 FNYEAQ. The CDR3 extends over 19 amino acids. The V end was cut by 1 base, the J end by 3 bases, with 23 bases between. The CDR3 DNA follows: TGTGCCAGCAGCTTAGTTTGGGCCAAGGAAAACCCATGGACAGATACGCAGTATTTT. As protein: CASSLVWAKENPWTDTQYF.

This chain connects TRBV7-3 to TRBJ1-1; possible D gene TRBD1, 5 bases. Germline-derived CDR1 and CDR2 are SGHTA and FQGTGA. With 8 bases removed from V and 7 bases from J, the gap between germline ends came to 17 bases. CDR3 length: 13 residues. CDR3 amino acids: CASAAGVRGEAFF. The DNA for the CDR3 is TGTGCCAGCGCGGCGGGGGTCCGGGGTGAAGCTTTCTTT.

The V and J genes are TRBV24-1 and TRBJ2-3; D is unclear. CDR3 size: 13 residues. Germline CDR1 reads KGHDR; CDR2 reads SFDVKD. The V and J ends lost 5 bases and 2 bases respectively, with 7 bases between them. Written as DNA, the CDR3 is TGTGCCACCAGTGGCGGTTACACAGATACGCAGTATTTT. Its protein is CATSGGYTDTQYF.

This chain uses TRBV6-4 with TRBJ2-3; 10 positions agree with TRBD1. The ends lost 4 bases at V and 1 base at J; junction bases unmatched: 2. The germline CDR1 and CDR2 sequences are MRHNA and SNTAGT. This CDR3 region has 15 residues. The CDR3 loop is CASSVGTGGTDTQYF. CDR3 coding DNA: TGTGCCAGCAGTGTGGGGACAGGGGGCACAGATACGCAGTATTTT.

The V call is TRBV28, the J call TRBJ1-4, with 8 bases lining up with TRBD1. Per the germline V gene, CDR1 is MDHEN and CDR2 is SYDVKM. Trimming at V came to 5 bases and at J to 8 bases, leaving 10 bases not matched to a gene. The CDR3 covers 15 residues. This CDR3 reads CASSLTQGAREKLFF. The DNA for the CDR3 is TGTGCCAGCAGTCTCACGCAGGGGGCGCGGGAAAAACTGTTTTTT.

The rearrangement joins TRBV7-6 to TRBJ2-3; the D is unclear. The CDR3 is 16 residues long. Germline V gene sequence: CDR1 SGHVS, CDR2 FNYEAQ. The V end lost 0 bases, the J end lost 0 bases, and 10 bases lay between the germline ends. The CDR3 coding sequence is TGTGCCAGCAGCTTAGCGTCGTCGGGTAGCACAGATACGCAGTATTTT. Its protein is CASSLASSGSTDTQYF.

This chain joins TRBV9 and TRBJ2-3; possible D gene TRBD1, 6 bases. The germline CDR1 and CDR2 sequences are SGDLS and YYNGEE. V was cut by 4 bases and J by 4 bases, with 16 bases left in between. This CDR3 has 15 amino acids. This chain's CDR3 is CASSRQATGADTQYF. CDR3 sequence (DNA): TGTGCCAGCAGCCGGCAGGCGACAGGTGCAGATACGCAGTATTTT.

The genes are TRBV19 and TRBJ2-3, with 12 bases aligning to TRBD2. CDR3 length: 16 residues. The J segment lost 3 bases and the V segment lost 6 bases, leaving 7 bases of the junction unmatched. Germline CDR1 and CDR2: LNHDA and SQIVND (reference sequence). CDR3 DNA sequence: TGTGCCAGTAGGACTAGCGGGAGTACTATGACAGATACGCAGTATTTT. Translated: CASRTSGSTMTDTQYF.

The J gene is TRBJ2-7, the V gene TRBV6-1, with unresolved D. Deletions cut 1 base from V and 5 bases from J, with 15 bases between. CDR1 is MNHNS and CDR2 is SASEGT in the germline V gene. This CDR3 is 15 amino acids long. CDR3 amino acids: CASSEVRQLLDEQYF. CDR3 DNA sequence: TGTGCCAGCAGTGAAGTTCGCCAGCTTCTAGACGAGCAGTACTTC.

The CDR3 DNA reads as TGTGCCAGCAGTTATGACAGCCTCTATGGCTACACCTTC. Translated: CASSYDSLYGYTF. V gene TRBV6-5 combines with J gene TRBJ1-2; TRBD1 is a possible D gene (5 bases). The V end was cut by 3 bases, the J end by 4 bases, with 9 bases between. This CDR3 region has 13 residues. Germline CDR1 MNHEY, CDR2 SVGAGI.

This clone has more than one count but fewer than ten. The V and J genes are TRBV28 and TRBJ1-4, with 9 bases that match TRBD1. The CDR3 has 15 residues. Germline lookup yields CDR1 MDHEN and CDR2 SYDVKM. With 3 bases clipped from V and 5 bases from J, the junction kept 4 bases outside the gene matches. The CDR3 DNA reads TGTGCCAGCAGTTTCTTCGGGACAGGGAATGAAAAACTGTTTTTT. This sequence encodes CASSFFGTGNEKLFF. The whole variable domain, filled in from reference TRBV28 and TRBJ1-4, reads DVKVTQSSRYLVKRTGEKVFLECVQDMDHENMFWYRQDPGLGLRLIYFSYDVKMKEKGDIPEGYSVSREKKERFSLILESASTNQTSMYLCASSFFGTGNEKLFFGSGTQLSVL.

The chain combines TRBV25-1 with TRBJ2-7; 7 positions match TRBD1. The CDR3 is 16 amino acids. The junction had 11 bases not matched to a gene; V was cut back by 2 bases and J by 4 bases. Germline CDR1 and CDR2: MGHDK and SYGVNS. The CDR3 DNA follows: TGTGCCAGCAGTGAAATTCTCCCAGGGGGTCGATACGAGCAGTACTTC. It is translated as CASSEILPGGRYEQYF.

CDR3 protein: CASGVSRGEQFF. CDR3 nucleotides: TGTGCCAGCGGGGTCAGTCGCGGGGAGCAGTTCTTC. J is TRBJ2-1 and V is TRBV6-5; weak D call: TRBD2 (5 bases). Trimming took 8 bases from V and 10 from J, leaving 15 bases between them. This CDR3 spans 12 amino acids. Per the germline V gene, CDR1 is MNHEY and CDR2 is SVGAGI.

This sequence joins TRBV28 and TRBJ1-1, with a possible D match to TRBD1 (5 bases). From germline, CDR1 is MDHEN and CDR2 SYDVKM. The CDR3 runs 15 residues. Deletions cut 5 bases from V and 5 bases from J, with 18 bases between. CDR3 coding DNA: TGTGCCAGCAGTCGCCAGACGGGGCGGAGGACTGAAGCTTTCTTT. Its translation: CASSRQTGRRTEAFF.

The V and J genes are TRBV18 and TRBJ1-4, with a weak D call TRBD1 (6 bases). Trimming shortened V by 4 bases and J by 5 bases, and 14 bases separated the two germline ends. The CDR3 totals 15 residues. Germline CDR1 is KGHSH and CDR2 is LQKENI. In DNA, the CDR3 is TGTGCCAGCTCACTTACCGGGACACCGAATGAAAAACTGTTTTTT. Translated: CASSLTGTPNEKLFF.

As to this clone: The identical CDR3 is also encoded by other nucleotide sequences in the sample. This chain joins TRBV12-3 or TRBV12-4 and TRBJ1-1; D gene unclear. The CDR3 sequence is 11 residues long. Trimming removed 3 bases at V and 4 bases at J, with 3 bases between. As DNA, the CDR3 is TGTGCCAGCAGTTTTGGCACTGAAGCTTTCTTT. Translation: CASSFGTEAFF.

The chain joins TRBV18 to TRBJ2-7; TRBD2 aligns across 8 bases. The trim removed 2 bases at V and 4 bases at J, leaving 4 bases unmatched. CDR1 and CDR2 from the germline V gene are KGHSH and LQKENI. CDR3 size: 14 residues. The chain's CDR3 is CASSPSGRAYEQYF. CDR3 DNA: TGTGCCAGCTCACCAAGCGGGAGAGCTTACGAGCAGTACTTC. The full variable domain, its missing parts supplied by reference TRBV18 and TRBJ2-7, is NAGVMQNPRHLVRRRGQEARLRCSPMKGHSHVYWYRQLPEEGLKFMVYLQKENIIDESGMPKERFSAEFPKEGPSILRIQQVVRGDSAAYFCASSPSGRAYEQYFGPGTRLTVT.

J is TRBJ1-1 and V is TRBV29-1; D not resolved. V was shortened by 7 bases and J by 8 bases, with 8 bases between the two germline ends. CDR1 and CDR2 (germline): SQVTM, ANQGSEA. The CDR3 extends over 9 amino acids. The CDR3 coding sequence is TGCAGCGGATCGGGAGAAGCTTTCTTT. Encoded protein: CSGSGEAFF.

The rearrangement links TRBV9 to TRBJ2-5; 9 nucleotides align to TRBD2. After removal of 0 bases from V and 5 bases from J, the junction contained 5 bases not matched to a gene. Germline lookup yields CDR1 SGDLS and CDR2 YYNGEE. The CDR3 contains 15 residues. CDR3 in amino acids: CASSVEAGGAETQYF. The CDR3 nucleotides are TGTGCCAGCAGCGTAGAAGCGGGAGGCGCGGAGACCCAGTACTTC.

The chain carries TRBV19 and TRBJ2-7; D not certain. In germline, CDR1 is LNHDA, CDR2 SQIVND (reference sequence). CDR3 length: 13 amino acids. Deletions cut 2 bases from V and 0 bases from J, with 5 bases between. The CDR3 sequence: CASSILDSYEQYF. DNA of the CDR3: TGTGCCAGTAGTATACTAGACTCCTACGAGCAGTACTTC.

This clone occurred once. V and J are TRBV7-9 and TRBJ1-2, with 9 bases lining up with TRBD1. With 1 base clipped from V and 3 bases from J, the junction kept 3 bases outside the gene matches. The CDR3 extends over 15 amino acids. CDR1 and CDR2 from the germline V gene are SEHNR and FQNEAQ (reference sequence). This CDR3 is CASSLETGGDYGYTF. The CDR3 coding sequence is TGTGCCAGCAGCTTAGAGACAGGGGGGGACTATGGCTACACCTTC. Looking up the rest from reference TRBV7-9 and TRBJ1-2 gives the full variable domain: DTGVSQNPRHKITKRGQNVTFRCDPISEHNRLYWYRQTLGQGPEFLTYFQNEAQLEKSRLLSDRFSAERPKGSFSTLEIQRTEQGDSAMYLCASSLETGGDYGYTFGSGTRLTVV.

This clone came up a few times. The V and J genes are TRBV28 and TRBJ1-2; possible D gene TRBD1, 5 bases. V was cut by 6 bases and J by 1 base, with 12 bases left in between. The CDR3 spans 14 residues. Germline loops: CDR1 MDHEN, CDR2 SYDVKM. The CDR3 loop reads CASSREQLNYGYTF. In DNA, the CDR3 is TGTGCCAGCAGCAGGGAACAGCTTAACTATGGCTACACCTTC.